This TCR beta chain was found in a study of cytomegalovirus exposure and HLA in healthy donors. This clone came up a few times. The PCR used 60 Vbeta and 13 Jbeta primers. The table came from immunoSEQ multiplex PCR; TCRdb's copy has only in-frame clones and leaves some out. The table shows roughly 72,000 clones, with over 70% occurring only once. The receptor was isolated from a woman in her 40s in good health and CMV-seropositive. Sequenced: PBMCs.

The DNA of the CDR3 is TGTGCCAGCAGTGAAGGGGACTCAAAAGTCTACGAGCAGTACTTC. It yields the protein CASSEGDSKVYEQYF. The chain is built from TRBV2 and TRBJ2-7; a weak D match, TRBD2 (6 bases). The CDR3 loop spans 15 amino acids. Per the germline V gene, CDR1 is SNHLY and CDR2 is FYNNEI. V was trimmed by 1 base and J by 3 bases, leaving 13 bases between them.